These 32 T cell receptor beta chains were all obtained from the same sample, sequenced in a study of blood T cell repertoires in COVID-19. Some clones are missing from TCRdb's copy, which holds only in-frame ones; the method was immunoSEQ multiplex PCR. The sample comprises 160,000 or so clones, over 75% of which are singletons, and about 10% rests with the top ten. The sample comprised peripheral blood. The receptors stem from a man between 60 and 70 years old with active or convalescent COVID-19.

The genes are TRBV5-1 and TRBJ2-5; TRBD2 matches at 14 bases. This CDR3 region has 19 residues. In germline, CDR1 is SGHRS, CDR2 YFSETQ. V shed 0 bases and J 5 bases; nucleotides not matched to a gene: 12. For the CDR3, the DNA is TGCGCCAGCAGCTTGGTGGGGACTAGCGGGGGACCTAAGTCGGAGACCCAGTACTTC. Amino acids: CASSLVGTSGGPKSETQYF.

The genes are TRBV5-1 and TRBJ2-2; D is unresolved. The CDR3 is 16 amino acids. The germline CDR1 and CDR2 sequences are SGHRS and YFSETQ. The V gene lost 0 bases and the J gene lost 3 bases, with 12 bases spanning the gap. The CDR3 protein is CASSLVRPTDTGELFF. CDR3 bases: TGCGCCAGCAGCTTGGTCCGTCCAACGGACACCGGGGAGCTGTTTTTT.

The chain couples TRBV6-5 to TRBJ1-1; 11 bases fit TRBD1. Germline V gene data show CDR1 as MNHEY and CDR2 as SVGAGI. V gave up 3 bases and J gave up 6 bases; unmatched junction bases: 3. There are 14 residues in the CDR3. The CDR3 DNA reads TGTGCCAGCAGTTATCGGGGACAGGGGGCTGAAGCTTTCTTT. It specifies CASSYRGQGAEAFF.

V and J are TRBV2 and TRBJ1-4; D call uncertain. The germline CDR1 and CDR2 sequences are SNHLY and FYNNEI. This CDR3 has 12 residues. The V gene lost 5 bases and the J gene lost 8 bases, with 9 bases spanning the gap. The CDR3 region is CASSPIEEKLFF. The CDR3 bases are TGTGCCAGCAGTCCGATCGAGGAAAAACTGTTTTTT.

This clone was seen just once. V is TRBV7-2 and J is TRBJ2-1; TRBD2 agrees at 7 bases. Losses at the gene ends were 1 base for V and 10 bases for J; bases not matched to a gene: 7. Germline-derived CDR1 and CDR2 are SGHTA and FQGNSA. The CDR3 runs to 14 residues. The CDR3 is CASSLVVTGGEQFF. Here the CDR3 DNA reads TGTGCCAGCAGCTTAGTTGTGACCGGGGGGGAGCAGTTCTTC.

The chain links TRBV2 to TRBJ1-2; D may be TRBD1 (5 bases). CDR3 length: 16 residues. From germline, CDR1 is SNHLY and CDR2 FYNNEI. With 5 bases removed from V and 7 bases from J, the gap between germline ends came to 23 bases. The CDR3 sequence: CASSLPQGWDGSGYTF. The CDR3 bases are TGTGCCAGCAGTCTTCCGCAGGGATGGGACGGGAGTGGCTACACCTTC.

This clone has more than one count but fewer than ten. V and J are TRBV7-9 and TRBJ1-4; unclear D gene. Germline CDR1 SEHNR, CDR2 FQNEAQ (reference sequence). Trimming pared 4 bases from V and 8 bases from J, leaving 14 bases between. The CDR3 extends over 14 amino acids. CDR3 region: CASSSGNLGEKLFF. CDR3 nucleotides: TGTGCCAGCAGCTCCGGGAACTTGGGGGAAAAACTGTTTTTT.

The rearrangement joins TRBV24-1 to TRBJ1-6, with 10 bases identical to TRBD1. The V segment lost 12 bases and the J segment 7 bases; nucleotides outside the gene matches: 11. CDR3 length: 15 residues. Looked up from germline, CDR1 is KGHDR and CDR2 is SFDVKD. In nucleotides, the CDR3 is TGTGCCCCCTACGAACGGACAGGGGGGAATTCACCCCTCCACTTT. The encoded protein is CAPYERTGGNSPLHF.

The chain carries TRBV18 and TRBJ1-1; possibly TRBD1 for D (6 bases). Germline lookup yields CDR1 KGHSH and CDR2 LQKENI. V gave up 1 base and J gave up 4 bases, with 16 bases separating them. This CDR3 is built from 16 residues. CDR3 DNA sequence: TGTGCCAGCTCACCACGGGGGCAGGATTCTAGCACTGAAGCTTTCTTT. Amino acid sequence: CASSPRGQDSSTEAFF.

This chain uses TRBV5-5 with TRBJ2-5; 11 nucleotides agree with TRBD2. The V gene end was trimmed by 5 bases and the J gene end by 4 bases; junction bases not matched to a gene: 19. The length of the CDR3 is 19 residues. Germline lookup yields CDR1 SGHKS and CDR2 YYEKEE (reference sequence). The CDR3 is CASRPKTPGTSGFAETQYF. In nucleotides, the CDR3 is TGTGCCAGCAGACCAAAAACTCCCGGGACTAGCGGTTTCGCAGAGACCCAGTACTTC.

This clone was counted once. CDR3 sequence reads: CASSYRGLAGEDTQYF. CDR3 nucleotide sequence: TGTGCCAGCAGTTACCGGGGACTAGCGGGGGAAGATACGCAGTATTTT. V gene TRBV6-5 combines with J gene TRBJ2-3; 14 bases line up with TRBD2. The CDR3 length is 16 residues. Germline V gene sequence: CDR1 MNHEY, CDR2 SVGAGI. Trimming cost V 2 bases and J 5 bases; bases outside gene matches: 3.

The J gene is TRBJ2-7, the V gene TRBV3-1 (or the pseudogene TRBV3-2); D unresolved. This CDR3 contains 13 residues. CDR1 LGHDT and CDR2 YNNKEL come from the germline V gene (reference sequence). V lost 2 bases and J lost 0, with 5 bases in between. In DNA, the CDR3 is TGTGCCAGCAGCCAATTCCTCTCCTACGAGCAGTACTTC. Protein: CASSQFLSYEQYF.

The CDR3 DNA reads TGTGCCAGCAGTTACGGTTCGCTAGCGGGACAAGAGACCCAGTACTTC. It yields the protein CASSYGSLAGQETQYF. This chain uses TRBV6-5 with TRBJ2-5; 9 nucleotides agree with TRBD2. This CDR3 has 16 residues. Germline CDR1 is MNHEY and CDR2 is SVGAGI. J gave up 2 bases and V 2 bases, and 6 bases lay outside the gene matches.

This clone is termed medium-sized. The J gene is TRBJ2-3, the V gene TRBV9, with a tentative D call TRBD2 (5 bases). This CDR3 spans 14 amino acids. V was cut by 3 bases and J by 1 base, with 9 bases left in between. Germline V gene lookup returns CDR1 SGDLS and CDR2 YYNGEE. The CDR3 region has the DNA TGTGCCAGCAGCGGTCGTAGCGGCACAGATACGCAGTATTTT. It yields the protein CASSGRSGTDTQYF.

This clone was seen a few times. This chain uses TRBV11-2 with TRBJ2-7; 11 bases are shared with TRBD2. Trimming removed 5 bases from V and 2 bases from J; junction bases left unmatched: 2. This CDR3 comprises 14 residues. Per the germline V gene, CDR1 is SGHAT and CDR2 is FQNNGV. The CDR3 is CASSVGLAAYEQYF. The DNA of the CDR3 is TGTGCCAGCAGCGTGGGACTAGCGGCCTACGAGCAGTACTTC.

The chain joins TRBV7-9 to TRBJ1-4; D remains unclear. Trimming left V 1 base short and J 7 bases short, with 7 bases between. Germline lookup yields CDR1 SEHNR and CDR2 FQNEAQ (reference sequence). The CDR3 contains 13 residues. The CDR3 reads CASSLGSSEKLFF. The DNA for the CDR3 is TGTGCCAGCAGCTTAGGGTCCAGTGAAAAACTGTTTTTT.

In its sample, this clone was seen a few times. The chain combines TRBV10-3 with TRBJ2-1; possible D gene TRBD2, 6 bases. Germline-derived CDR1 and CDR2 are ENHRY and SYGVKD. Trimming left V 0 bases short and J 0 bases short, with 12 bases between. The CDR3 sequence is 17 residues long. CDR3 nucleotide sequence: TGTGCCATCAGTGAGTCGTTGGCGGGAAGCTCCTACAATGAGCAGTTCTTC. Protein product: CAISESLAGSSYNEQFF.

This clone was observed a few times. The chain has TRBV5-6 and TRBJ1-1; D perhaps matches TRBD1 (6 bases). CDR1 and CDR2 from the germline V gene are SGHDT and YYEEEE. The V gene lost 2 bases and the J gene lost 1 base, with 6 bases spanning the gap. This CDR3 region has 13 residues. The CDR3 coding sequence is TGTGCCAGCAGCTTACAGGGGAACACTGAAGCTTTCTTT. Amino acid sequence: CASSLQGNTEAFF.

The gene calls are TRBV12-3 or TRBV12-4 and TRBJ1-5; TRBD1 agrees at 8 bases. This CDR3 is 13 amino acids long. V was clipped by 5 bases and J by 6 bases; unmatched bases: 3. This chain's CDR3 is CASSGTGSQPQHF. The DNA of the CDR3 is TGTGCCAGCAGTGGGACAGGATCTCAGCCCCAGCATTTT.

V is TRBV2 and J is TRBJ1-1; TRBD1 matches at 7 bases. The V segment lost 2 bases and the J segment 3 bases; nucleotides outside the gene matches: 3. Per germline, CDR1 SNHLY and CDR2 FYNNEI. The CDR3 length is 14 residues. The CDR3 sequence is CASSESGGYTEAFF. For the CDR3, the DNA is TGTGCCAGCAGTGAATCAGGGGGATACACTGAAGCTTTCTTT.

The CDR3 DNA follows: TGTGCCAGCAGTTCCATCCGAACCAGGGACATCCGGGAGACCCAGTACTTC. This encodes CASSSIRTRDIRETQYF. V and J are TRBV28 and TRBJ2-5, with D perhaps matching TRBD1 (6 bases). CDR1 is MDHEN and CDR2 is SYDVKM in the germline V gene. Trimming removed 4 bases from V and 5 bases from J, with 23 bases in between. The CDR3 runs 17 residues.

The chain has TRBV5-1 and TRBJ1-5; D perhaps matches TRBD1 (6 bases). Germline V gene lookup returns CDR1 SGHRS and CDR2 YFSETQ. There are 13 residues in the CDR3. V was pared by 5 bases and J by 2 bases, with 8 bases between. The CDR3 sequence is CASSRTGNQPQHF. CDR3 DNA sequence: TGCGCCAGCAGTCGGACAGGCAATCAGCCCCAGCATTTT.

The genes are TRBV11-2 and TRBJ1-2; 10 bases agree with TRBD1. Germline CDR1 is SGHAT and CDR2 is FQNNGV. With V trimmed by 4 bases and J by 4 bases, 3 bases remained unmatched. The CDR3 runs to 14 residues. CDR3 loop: CASSSGQGFYGYTF. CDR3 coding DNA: TGTGCCAGCAGCTCGGGACAGGGGTTCTATGGCTACACCTTC.

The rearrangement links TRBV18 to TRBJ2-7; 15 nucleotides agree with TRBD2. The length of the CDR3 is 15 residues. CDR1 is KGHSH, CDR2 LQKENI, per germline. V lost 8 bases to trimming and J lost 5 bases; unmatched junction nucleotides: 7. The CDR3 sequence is CASTGLAGGQNEQYF. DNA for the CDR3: TGTGCCAGCACGGGACTAGCGGGAGGTCAGAACGAGCAGTACTTC. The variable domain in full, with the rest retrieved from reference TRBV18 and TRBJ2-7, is NAGVMQNPRHLVRRRGQEARLRCSPMKGHSHVYWYRQLPEEGLKFMVYLQKENIIDESGMPKERFSAEFPKEGPSILRIQQVVRGDSAAYFCASTGLAGGQNEQYFGPGTRLTVT.

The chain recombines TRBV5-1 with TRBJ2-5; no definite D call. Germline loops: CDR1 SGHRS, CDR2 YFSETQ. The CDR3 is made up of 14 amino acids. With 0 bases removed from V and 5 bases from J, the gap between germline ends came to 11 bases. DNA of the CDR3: TGCGCCAGCAGCTTGGAGGTGGGCCGGGAGACCCAGTACTTC. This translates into CASSLEVGRETQYF.

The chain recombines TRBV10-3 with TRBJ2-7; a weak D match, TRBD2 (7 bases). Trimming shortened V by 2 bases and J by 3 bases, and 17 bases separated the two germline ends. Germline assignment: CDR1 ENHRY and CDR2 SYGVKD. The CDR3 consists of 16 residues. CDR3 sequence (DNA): TGTGCCATCAGTGAGGGGGGGGGACATTCTGGCTACGAGCAGTACTTC. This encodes CAISEGGGHSGYEQYF.

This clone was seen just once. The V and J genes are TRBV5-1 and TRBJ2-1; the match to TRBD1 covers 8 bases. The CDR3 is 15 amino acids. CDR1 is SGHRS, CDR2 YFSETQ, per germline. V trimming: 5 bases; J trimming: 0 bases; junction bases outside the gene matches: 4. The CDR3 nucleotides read TGCGCCAGCAGTTACGGACAGGGCTCCTACAATGAGCAGTTCTTC. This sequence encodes CASSYGQGSYNEQFF.

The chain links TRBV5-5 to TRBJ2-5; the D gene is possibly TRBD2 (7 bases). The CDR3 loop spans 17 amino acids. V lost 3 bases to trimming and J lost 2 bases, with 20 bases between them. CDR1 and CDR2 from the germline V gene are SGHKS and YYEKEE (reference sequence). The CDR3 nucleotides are TGTGCCAGCAGCTCCTTGGGGGCTAGCGGAGATCAAGAGACCCAGTACTTC. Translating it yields CASSSLGASGDQETQYF. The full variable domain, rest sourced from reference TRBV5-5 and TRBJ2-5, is DAGVTQSPTHLIKTRGQQVTLRCSPISGHKSVSWYQQVLGQGPQFIFQYYEKEERGRGNFPDRFSARQFPNYSSELNVNALLLGDSALYLCASSSLGASGDQETQYFGPGTRLLVL.

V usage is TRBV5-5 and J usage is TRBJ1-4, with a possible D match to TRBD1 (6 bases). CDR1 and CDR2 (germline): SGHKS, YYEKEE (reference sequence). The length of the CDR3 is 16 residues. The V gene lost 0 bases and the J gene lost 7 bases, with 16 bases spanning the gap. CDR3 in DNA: TGTGCCAGCAGCTTGGGAAACACAGGGCTGTCTGAAAAACTGTTTTTT. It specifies CASSLGNTGLSEKLFF.

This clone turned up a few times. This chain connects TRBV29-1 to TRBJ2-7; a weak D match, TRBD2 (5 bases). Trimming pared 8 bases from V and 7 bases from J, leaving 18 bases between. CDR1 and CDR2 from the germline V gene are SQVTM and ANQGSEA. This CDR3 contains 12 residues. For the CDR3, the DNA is TGCAGCACGGGTGGGGTACCGGGAGAGCAGTACTTC. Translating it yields CSTGGVPGEQYF.

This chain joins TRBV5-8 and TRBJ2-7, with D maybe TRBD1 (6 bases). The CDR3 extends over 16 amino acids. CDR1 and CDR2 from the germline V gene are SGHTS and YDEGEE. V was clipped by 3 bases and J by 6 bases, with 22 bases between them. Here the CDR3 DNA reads TGTGCCAGCAGCTCCCAACGAGGCAGGGGCTCCCTCGAGCAGTACTTC. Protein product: CASSSQRGRGSLEQYF.

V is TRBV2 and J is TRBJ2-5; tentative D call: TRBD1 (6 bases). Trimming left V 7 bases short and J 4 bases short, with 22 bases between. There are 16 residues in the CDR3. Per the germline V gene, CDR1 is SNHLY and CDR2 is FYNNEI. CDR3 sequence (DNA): TGTGCCAGCAAGGGGCCAGCCGGGACATCTGGAGAGACCCAGTACTTC. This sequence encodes CASKGPAGTSGETQYF.